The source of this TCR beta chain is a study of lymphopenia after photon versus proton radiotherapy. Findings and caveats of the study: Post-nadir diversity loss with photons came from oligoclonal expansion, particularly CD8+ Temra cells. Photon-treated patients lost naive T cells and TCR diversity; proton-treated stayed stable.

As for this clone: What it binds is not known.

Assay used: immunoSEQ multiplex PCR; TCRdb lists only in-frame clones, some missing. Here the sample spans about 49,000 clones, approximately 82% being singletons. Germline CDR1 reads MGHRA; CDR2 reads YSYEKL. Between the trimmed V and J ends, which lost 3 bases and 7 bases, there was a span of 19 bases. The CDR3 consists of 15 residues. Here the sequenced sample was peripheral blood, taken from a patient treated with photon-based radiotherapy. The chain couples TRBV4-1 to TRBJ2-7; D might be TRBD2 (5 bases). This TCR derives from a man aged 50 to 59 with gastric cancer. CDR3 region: CASSQTSTGLYEQYF. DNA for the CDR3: TGCGCCAGCAGCCAGACAAGTACTGGACTCTATGAGCAGTACTTC.